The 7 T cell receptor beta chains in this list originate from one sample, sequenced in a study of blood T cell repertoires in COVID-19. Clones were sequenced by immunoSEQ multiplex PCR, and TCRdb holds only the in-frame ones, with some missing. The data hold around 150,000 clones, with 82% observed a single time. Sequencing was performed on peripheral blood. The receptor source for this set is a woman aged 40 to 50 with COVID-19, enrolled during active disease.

The CDR3 spells CASSMVRATGEKLFF. The CDR3 nucleotides are TGTGCCAGTAGTATGGTCAGGGCTACGGGCGAAAAACTGTTTTTT. This chain links TRBV19 with TRBJ1-4; D possibly corresponds to TRBD1 (5 bases). The CDR3 is 15 amino acids. Germline lookup yields CDR1 LNHDA and CDR2 SQIVND (reference sequence). V lost 3 bases and J 8 bases, leaving 16 bases between the germline ends.

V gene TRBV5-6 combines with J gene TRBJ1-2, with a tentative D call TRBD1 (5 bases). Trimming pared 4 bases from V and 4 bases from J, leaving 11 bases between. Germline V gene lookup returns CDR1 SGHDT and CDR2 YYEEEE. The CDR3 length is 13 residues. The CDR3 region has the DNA TGTGCCAGCAGCATAGGACACAGCTATGGCTACACCTTC. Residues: CASSIGHSYGYTF.

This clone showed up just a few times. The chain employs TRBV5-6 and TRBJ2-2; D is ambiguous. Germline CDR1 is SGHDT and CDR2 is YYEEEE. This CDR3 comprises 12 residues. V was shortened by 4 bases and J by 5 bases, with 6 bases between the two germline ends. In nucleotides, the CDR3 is TGTGCCAGCAGCCTATCGACCGGGGAGCTGTTTTTT. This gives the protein CASSLSTGELFF.

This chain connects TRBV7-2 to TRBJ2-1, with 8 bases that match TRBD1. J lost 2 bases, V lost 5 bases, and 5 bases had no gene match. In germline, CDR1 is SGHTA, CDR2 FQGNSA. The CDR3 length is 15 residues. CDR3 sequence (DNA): TGTGCCAGCAGCAAGGGACAGGCAACCTACAATGAGCAGTTCTTC. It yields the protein CASSKGQATYNEQFF. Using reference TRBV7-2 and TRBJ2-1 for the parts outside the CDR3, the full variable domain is GAGVSQSPSNKVTEKGKDVELRCDPISGHTALYWYRQSLGQGLEFLIYFQGNSAPDKSGLPSDRFSAERTGGSVSTLTIQRTQQEDSAVYLCASSKGQATYNEQFFGPGTRLTVL.

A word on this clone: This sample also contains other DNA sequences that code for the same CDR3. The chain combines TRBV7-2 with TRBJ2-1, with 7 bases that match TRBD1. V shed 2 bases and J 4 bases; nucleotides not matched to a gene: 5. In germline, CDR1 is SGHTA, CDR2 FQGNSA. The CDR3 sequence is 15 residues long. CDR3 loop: CASSLWAGGYNEQFF. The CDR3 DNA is TGTGCCAGCAGCTTATGGGCAGGGGGTTACAATGAGCAGTTCTTC.

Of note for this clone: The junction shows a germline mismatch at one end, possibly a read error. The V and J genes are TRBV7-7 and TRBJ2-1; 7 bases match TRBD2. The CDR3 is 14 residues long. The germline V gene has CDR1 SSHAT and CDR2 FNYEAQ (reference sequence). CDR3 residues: CASSPGLSYNEQFF. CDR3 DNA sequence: TGTGCTAGCAGCCCGGGACTAAGTTACAATGAGCAGTTCTTC.

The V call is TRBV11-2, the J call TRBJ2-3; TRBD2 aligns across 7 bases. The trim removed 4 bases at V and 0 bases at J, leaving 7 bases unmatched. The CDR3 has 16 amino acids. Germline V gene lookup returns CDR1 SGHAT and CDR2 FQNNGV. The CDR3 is CASSSRLAGSTDTQYF. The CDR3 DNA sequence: TGTGCCAGCAGCTCTAGACTAGCTGGTAGCACAGATACGCAGTATTTT.